The clone carrying this TCR beta chain was found a few times. Its target is not known. This specimen belongs to a study of quantifying T cell responses using KT2 cells. Study as a whole: RNA was reverse transcribed with TCR alpha and beta constant-region primers.

Study conclusions and caveats: KT2 clone alpha and beta sequence counts scaled linearly with input KT2 cell number.

The germline CDR1 and CDR2 sequences are WSHSY and SAAADI. The V segment lost 2 bases and the J segment 4 bases; nucleotides outside the gene matches: 7. This CDR3 has 17 residues. An oligo carrying a UMI was ligated to the cDNA 3' end. The first PCR ran roughly 4 cycles with an equimolar RC1.1 and RC1.2 beta primer mix. TCRdb reprocessed the UMI-ligation and nested PCR reads with MiXCR, giving one entry per CDR3 protein. The repertoire holds tens of thousands of distinct CDR3 sequences, with more than 7% as singletons. The genes are TRBV10-2 and TRBJ2-3; 12 positions match TRBD2. Sequences were obtained from PBMCs spiked with cells of the T cell clone KT2. The TCR was taken from a human donor. CDR3 protein: CASSEGPSGGDADTQYF. The DNA of the CDR3 is TGCGCCAGCAGTGAGGGACCTAGCGGGGGGGACGCAGATACGCAGTATTTT.